These 32 T cell receptor beta chains share one sample of origin, sequenced in a study of vaccination and CD4 T cells after COVID-19. TCRdb independently ran MiXCR on the PCR reads; one entry per CDR3 protein. The sample includes roughly 15,000 distinct CDR3 sequences, 66% seen only once; the top ten take roughly 1.1%. The sample consisted of CD4+ T cells from blood, taken after SARS-CoV-2 vaccination. These receptors were collected from a human donor who had recovered from COVID-19.

The chain couples TRBV6-2 or TRBV6-3 to TRBJ2-7, with 7 bases identical to TRBD2. The CDR3 runs 18 residues. Germline assignment: CDR1 MNHEY and CDR2 SVGEGT. V lost 2 bases and J lost 3; bases outside the gene matches: 16. The CDR3, as DNA: TGTGCCAGCAGTTACGTGTGGGGAAAACTAGCGAAGAACTACGAGCAGTACTTC. Protein: CASSYVWGKLAKNYEQYF.

V usage is TRBV20-1 and J usage is TRBJ2-7, with D possibly being TRBD2 (6 bases). This CDR3 has 16 amino acids. Germline V lookup: CDR1 DFQATT, CDR2 SNEGSKA (reference sequence). The V end was cut by 0 bases, the J end by 1 base, with 16 bases between. The CDR3 region has the DNA TGCAGTGCTAGAGAGATCCGGCGGGGACTTTCCTACGAGCAGTACTTC. It encodes CSAREIRRGLSYEQYF.

This clonotype was observed a handful of times. This rearrangement joins TRBV28 to TRBJ1-5; D is perhaps TRBD1 (5 bases). In germline, CDR1 is MDHEN, CDR2 SYDVKM. Trimming took 3 bases from V and 4 from J, leaving 7 bases between them. The CDR3 consists of 13 residues. The CDR3 DNA is TGTGCCAGCAGTTTCAAGGGGAATCAGCCCCAGCATTTT. This translates into CASSFKGNQPQHF.

This CDR3 is CASSSHPLRQGSYEQYF. For the CDR3, the DNA is TGTGCCAGCAGTTCCCATCCCCTTCGCCAGGGCAGCTACGAGCAGTACTTC. The chain employs TRBV27 and TRBJ2-7, with D tentatively TRBD1 (5 bases). The CDR3 consists of 17 residues. V dropped 4 bases and J dropped 3 bases, with 22 bases sitting between them. Per the germline V gene, CDR1 is MNHEY and CDR2 is SMNVEV (reference sequence).

The rearrangement joins TRBV25-1 to TRBJ1-6; 8 bases fit TRBD1. The CDR3 is 14 residues long. V lost 4 bases, J lost 10 bases, and 6 bases stayed unmatched. Germline loops: CDR1 MGHDK, CDR2 SYGVNS. CDR3 bases: TGTGCCAGCAGTGCCGACAGGGGACAATCACCCCTCCACTTT. Protein product: CASSADRGQSPLHF.

This chain connects TRBV12-3 or TRBV12-4 to TRBJ1-5, with D tentatively TRBD1 (5 bases). V gave up 0 bases and J gave up 12 bases, with 12 bases separating them. The CDR3 has 13 residues. CDR3 bases: TGTGCCAGCAGTTTAGCGGGCCCAGGGCTCCAGCATTTT. It translates to CASSLAGPGLQHF.

The V call is TRBV24-1, the J call TRBJ2-5; either TRBD1 or TRBD2 may supply D (5 bases each). The CDR3 contains 16 residues. Germline loops: CDR1 KGHDR, CDR2 SFDVKD. Between the trimmed V and J ends, which lost 8 bases and 5 bases, there was a span of 23 bases. The DNA of the CDR3 is TGTGCCACCACCGCCGGGGCATCGCCGGGGTGGGAGACCCAGTACTTC. It encodes CATTAGASPGWETQYF.

The V gene is TRBV7-9, the J gene TRBJ1-4, with 7 nucleotides matching TRBD1. V dropped 0 bases and J dropped 8; count of bases not matched to a gene: 0. The CDR3 covers 13 residues. The germline V gene has CDR1 SEHNR and CDR2 FQNEAQ (reference sequence). Here the CDR3 reads CASSLAGGEKLFF. CDR3 in DNA: TGTGCCAGCAGCTTAGCAGGGGGCGAAAAACTGTTTTTT.

V usage is TRBV7-9 and J usage is TRBJ1-1; 8 bases agree with TRBD1. In germline, CDR1 is SEHNR, CDR2 FQNEAQ (reference sequence). CDR3 size: 17 residues. The trim removed 4 bases at V and 1 base at J, leaving 11 bases unmatched. The CDR3 reads CASSSHRGGAGNTEAFF. CDR3 DNA sequence: TGTGCCAGCAGCTCCCACAGGGGGGGCGCTGGGAACACTGAAGCTTTCTTT.

This clonotype was counted only a few times. The V gene is TRBV2, the J gene TRBJ1-2; the D is unclear. V lost 1 base to trimming and J lost 4 bases, with 10 bases between them. The CDR3 length is 14 residues. Germline V gives CDR1 SNHLY, CDR2 FYNNEI. The CDR3 spells CASSEDPVFYGYTF. The CDR3 coding sequence is TGTGCCAGCAGTGAAGATCCGGTATTCTATGGCTACACCTTC.

The genes are TRBV19 and TRBJ1-2; D is unclear. The CDR3 length is 13 residues. V was pared by 3 bases and J by 2 bases, with 7 bases between. Germline V gene lookup returns CDR1 LNHDA and CDR2 SQIVND (reference sequence). CDR3 in DNA: TGTGCCAGTAGTATTTCAGGCAACTATGGCTACACCTTC. This codes for CASSISGNYGYTF.

The chain joins TRBV2 to TRBJ1-5; no clear D. V was trimmed by 6 bases and J by 4 bases, leaving 10 bases between them. The CDR3 loop spans 13 amino acids. The V gene's germline CDR1 is SNHLY and CDR2 FYNNEI. CDR3 DNA: TGTGCCAGCAGGCCTCTGGGGAATCAGCCCCAGCATTTT. Protein sequence: CASRPLGNQPQHF. Together with reference TRBV2 and TRBJ1-5, the CDR3 gives the full variable domain: EPEVTQTPSHQVTQMGQEVILRCVPISNHLYFYWYRQILGQKVEFLVSFYNNEISEKSEIFDDQFSVERPDGSNFTLKIRSTKLEDSAMYFCASRPLGNQPQHFGDGTRLSIL.

This chain links TRBV5-1 with TRBJ2-6, with D uncertain. The V end was cut by 5 bases, the J end by 2 bases, with 14 bases between. The CDR3 runs 16 residues. Per the germline V gene, CDR1 is SGHRS and CDR2 is YFSETQ. The CDR3 loop is CASSPGQETGANVLTF. DNA for the CDR3: TGCGCCAGCAGTCCGGGCCAGGAGACTGGGGCCAACGTCCTGACTTTC.

In this sample, this clonotype turned up a few times. This rearrangement joins TRBV4-1 to TRBJ1-1; the D is unclear. Germline V lookup: CDR1 MGHRA, CDR2 YSYEKL. V was trimmed by 0 bases and J by 8 bases, leaving 7 bases between them. The CDR3 covers 12 residues. The CDR3, as DNA: TGCGCCAGCAGCCAAGATGTCGGAGAAGCTTTCTTT. Encoded protein: CASSQDVGEAFF.

This clonotype was found once. The CDR3 protein is CASSPPPTSGSRSYEQYF. For the CDR3, the DNA is TGTGCCAGCAGTCCTCCCCCGACTAGCGGGAGTAGGTCCTACGAGCAGTACTTC. The chain couples TRBV25-1 to TRBJ2-7; 12 bases fit TRBD2. Germline V lookup: CDR1 MGHDK, CDR2 SYGVNS. V lost 5 bases to trimming and J lost 1 base; unmatched junction nucleotides: 12. The CDR3 consists of 18 residues.

This sequence joins TRBV6-2 or TRBV6-3 and TRBJ2-1; D unclear. Trimming removed 2 bases at V and 8 bases at J, with 7 bases between. Germline values: CDR1 MNHEY, CDR2 SVGEGT. The CDR3 is 12 amino acids. CDR3 residues: CASSYGYHEQFF. The CDR3 DNA reads TGTGCCAGCAGTTACGGGTATCATGAGCAGTTCTTC.

The chain combines TRBV18 with TRBJ1-1; 9 nucleotides agree with TRBD1. The junction had 7 bases not matched to a gene; V was cut back by 2 bases and J by 3 bases. The CDR3 has 16 amino acids. Germline V gives CDR1 KGHSH, CDR2 LQKENI. This chain's CDR3 is CASSPNEQGADTEAFF. DNA of the CDR3: TGTGCCAGCTCACCAAACGAACAGGGGGCTGACACTGAAGCTTTCTTT. The whole variable domain, remainder taken from reference TRBV18 and TRBJ1-1, is NAGVMQNPRHLVRRRGQEARLRCSPMKGHSHVYWYRQLPEEGLKFMVYLQKENIIDESGMPKERFSAEFPKEGPSILRIQQVVRGDSAAYFCASSPNEQGADTEAFFGQGTRLTVV.

The CDR3 DNA reads TGCAGTGCGGGTACTAGCGGACTTACCTACGAGCAGTACTTC. The encoded protein is CSAGTSGLTYEQYF. This rearrangement joins TRBV20-1 to TRBJ2-7; TRBD2 matches 8 bases. The CDR3 is 14 amino acids. V gave up 6 bases and J gave up 2 bases; unmatched junction bases: 9. Germline-derived CDR1 and CDR2 are DFQATT and SNEGSKA (reference sequence).

The rearrangement links TRBV2 to TRBJ2-1; D perhaps matches TRBD1 (5 bases). Germline V gives CDR1 SNHLY, CDR2 FYNNEI. This CDR3 is 13 amino acids long. V was trimmed by 5 bases and J by 4 bases, leaving 9 bases between them. This CDR3 reads CASSSQGYNEQFF. In DNA, the CDR3 is TGTGCCAGCAGTAGCCAGGGATACAATGAGCAGTTCTTC.

V usage is TRBV19 and J usage is TRBJ2-2; 11 positions match TRBD1. The CDR3 loop spans 17 amino acids. Trimming at V came to 6 bases and at J to 2 bases, leaving 8 bases not matched to a gene. Germline V lookup: CDR1 LNHDA, CDR2 SQIVND (reference sequence). CDR3 region: CASRRTGQGDNTGELFF. The CDR3 bases are TGTGCCAGTAGGAGAACGGGACAGGGGGATAACACCGGGGAGCTGTTTTTT.

This clonotype was counted a few times. The CDR3, as DNA: TGTGCCAGCAGACGGGACCAATTCTACAATGAGCAGTTCTTC. Encoded protein: CASRRDQFYNEQFF. The chain has TRBV12-3 or TRBV12-4 and TRBJ2-1; either TRBD1 or TRBD2 may fit D (5 bases each). The CDR3 length is 14 residues. With 6 bases removed from V and 3 bases from J, the gap between germline ends came to 12 bases.

The chain has TRBV20-1 and TRBJ2-2; the match to TRBD1 covers 9 bases. Germline CDR1 reads DFQATT; CDR2 reads SNEGSKA (reference sequence). Trimming cost V 2 bases and J 4 bases; bases outside gene matches: 8. This CDR3 comprises 16 residues. The DNA for the CDR3 is TGCAGTGCTAGACCGCGGGACAGGGCGGTCACCGGGGAGCTGTTTTTT. This codes for CSARPRDRAVTGELFF.

The chain links TRBV20-1 to TRBJ2-3; no firm D call. V shed 6 bases and J shed 0 bases, with 13 bases lying between them. The CDR3 consists of 14 residues. Germline assignment: CDR1 DFQATT and CDR2 SNEGSKA (reference sequence). The CDR3 region is CSARKRTSTDTQYF. CDR3 nucleotides: TGCAGTGCCCGGAAGCGAACTAGCACAGATACGCAGTATTTT.

This chain connects TRBV20-1 to TRBJ2-3, with a tentative D call TRBD2 (5 bases). The V gene lost 0 bases and the J gene lost 6 bases, with 16 bases spanning the gap. This CDR3 is built from 15 residues. Germline CDR1 DFQATT, CDR2 SNEGSKA (reference sequence). The CDR3 reads CSARDFGAEGDTQYF. CDR3 bases: TGCAGTGCTAGAGATTTTGGAGCGGAAGGGGATACGCAGTATTTT.

This clonotype appeared a few times. The V call is TRBV12-3 or TRBV12-4, the J call TRBJ1-1, with TRBD1 as a possible D gene (6 bases). The V end lost 7 bases, the J end lost 8 bases, and 8 bases lay between the germline ends. The CDR3 loop spans 10 amino acids. The CDR3 DNA reads TGTGCCAGCACCGGGACAGAAGCTTTCTTT. The encoded protein is CASTGTEAFF.

The chain is built from TRBV30 and TRBJ2-5; a weak D match, TRBD1 (5 bases). V was shortened by 3 bases and J by 1 base, with 12 bases between the two germline ends. This CDR3 is built from 14 residues. The V gene's germline CDR1 is GTSNPN and CDR2 SVGIG (reference sequence). The chain's CDR3 is CAWSAGIFQETQYF. The CDR3 nucleotides are TGTGCCTGGAGCGCAGGGATATTCCAAGAGACCCAGTACTTC.

The chain has TRBV20-1 and TRBJ2-1, with 8 bases fitting TRBD2. V lost 3 bases to trimming and J lost 5 bases; unmatched junction nucleotides: 9. CDR3 length equals 15 residues. Germline CDR1 and CDR2: DFQATT and SNEGSKA (reference sequence). The CDR3 spells CSASGTSPLNNEQFF. The CDR3 DNA follows: TGCAGTGCTAGCGGGACTAGTCCTTTAAACAATGAGCAGTTCTTC.

This clonotype was recorded only once. V gene TRBV20-1 combines with J gene TRBJ2-7, with 16 bases that match TRBD2. From germline, CDR1 is DFQATT and CDR2 SNEGSKA (reference sequence). Trimming cost V 2 bases and J 5 bases; bases outside gene matches: 9. The CDR3 totals 17 residues. The CDR3 spells CSARTSGTSGRANEQYF. In DNA, the CDR3 is TGCAGTGCTAGAACTTCCGGGACTAGCGGGAGGGCCAACGAGCAGTACTTC.

This clonotype came up a few times. The chain joins TRBV6-1 to TRBJ1-1; 7 positions agree with TRBD1. The CDR3 consists of 15 residues. V shed 5 bases, J shed 1 base, and the junction held 7 bases outside the gene matches. In germline, CDR1 is MNHNS, CDR2 SASEGT. CDR3 region: CASSLKRQGNTEAFF. CDR3 nucleotides: TGTGCCAGCAGTCTAAAACGACAGGGGAACACTGAAGCTTTCTTT.

With respect to this clonotype: One end of the junction fails to match germline, which may point to a read error. The chain recombines TRBV6-1 with TRBJ2-5; no reliable D call. Germline values: CDR1 MNHNS, CDR2 SASEGT. The CDR3 is made up of 13 amino acids. CDR3 sequence reads: CASSELHQETQYF. In DNA, the CDR3 is TGTGCCAGCAGTGAATTGCACCAGGAGACCCAGTACTTC.

The genes are TRBV7-6 and TRBJ1-5; 10 positions match TRBD1. V lost 0 bases, J lost 4 bases, and 0 bases stayed unmatched. Germline CDR1 SGHVS, CDR2 FNYEAQ. This CDR3 spans 15 amino acids. The CDR3 region is CASSLAGQGNQPQHF. In DNA form, the CDR3 reads TGTGCCAGCAGCTTAGCGGGACAGGGGAATCAGCCCCAGCATTTT.

The chain is built from TRBV18 and TRBJ1-3; 11 nucleotides align to TRBD1. This CDR3 is 17 amino acids long. Germline values: CDR1 KGHSH, CDR2 LQKENI. The V and J ends lost 1 base and 0 bases, in that order; junction bases with no gene match: 2. This CDR3 reads CASSPRTGGSSGNTIYF. DNA of the CDR3: TGTGCCAGCTCACCACGGACAGGGGGCAGCTCTGGAAACACCATATATTTT.